These 28 T cell receptor beta chains were sequenced from one sample in a study of human T cells and chemical hapten exposure. TCRdb re-analysed the RACE reads in MiXCR, keeping a single row per CDR3 protein. Among more than 300,000 distinct CDR3 sequences, 5.1% were seen once, and the ten largest hold 2.6%. This sample's time point: pre-sensitization, week 0. Regarding treatment: therapeutic diphenylcyclopropenone sensitization with weekly scalp DPC. The sequenced sample was whole blood, obtained in connection with sensitization to the hapten diphenylcyclopropenone (DPC). The receptors shown here come from a woman aged 45-60 years with alopecia areata. Some clones in this sample may be carry-over from other donors' samples.

J is TRBJ2-3 and V is TRBV6-4, with 10 bases lining up with TRBD2. Germline V lookup: CDR1 MRHNA, CDR2 SNTAGT. CDR3 length: 15 amino acids. The V and J ends lost 5 bases and 6 bases, in that order; junction bases with no gene match: 8. For the CDR3, the DNA is TGTGCCAGCAGTCCGACTAGCGGGTCTGGGGATACGCAGTATTTT. Translating gives CASSPTSGSGDTQYF.

This clonotype was picked up many times. The gene calls are TRBV27 and TRBJ2-7, with D perhaps given as TRBD1 or TRBD2 (7 bases each). This CDR3 has 18 residues. Looked up from germline, CDR1 is MNHEY and CDR2 is SMNVEV (reference sequence). Trimming pared 3 bases from V and 2 bases from J, leaving 23 bases between. The CDR3 loop reads CASSFGGDSTPSAYEQYF. DNA for the CDR3: TGTGCCAGCAGTTTTGGGGGGGACAGCACCCCGTCTGCCTACGAGCAGTACTTC.

This clonotype has a count of ten or more. The chain has TRBV5-6 and TRBJ1-5; D gene uncertain. Trimming took 3 bases from V and 3 from J, leaving 4 bases between them. The CDR3 totals 12 residues. Germline lookup yields CDR1 SGHDT and CDR2 YYEEEE. In DNA form, the CDR3 reads TGTGCCAGCAGCTGGGCCAATCAGCCCCAGCATTTT. Encoded protein: CASSWANQPQHF.

This chain uses TRBV2 with TRBJ2-5; D is undetermined. CDR3 length: 14 residues. The germline V gene has CDR1 SNHLY and CDR2 FYNNEI. Trimming removed 1 base from V and 4 bases from J, with 10 bases in between. CDR3 sequence: CASSEGEQRETQYF. The CDR3, as DNA: TGTGCCAGCAGTGAAGGGGAACAGAGAGAGACCCAGTACTTC. The full variable domain, its missing parts supplied by reference TRBV2 and TRBJ2-5, is EPEVTQTPSHQVTQMGQEVILRCVPISNHLYFYWYRQILGQKVEFLVSFYNNEISEKSEIFDDQFSVERPDGSNFTLKIRSTKLEDSAMYFCASSEGEQRETQYFGPGTRLLVL.

A few counts support this clonotype. The genes are TRBV3-1 and TRBJ1-1; possibly TRBD1 for D (5 bases). Germline CDR1 reads LGHDT; CDR2 reads YNNKEL (reference sequence). Trimming shortened V by 2 bases and J by 0 bases, and 13 bases separated the two germline ends. The CDR3 is 16 residues long. CDR3 sequence reads: CASSQNVQGMNTEAFF. The CDR3 DNA sequence: TGTGCCAGCAGCCAAAACGTCCAGGGCATGAACACTGAAGCTTTCTTT.

This clonotype was counted at least ten times. The V gene is TRBV5-1, the J gene TRBJ2-6; tentatively, D is TRBD1 (5 bases). CDR1 SGHRS and CDR2 YFSETQ come from the germline V gene. This CDR3 is built from 17 residues. Trimming took 2 bases from V and 0 from J, leaving 12 bases between them. The CDR3 nucleotides read TGCGCCAGCAGCTTACGACAGCTAAGCTCTGGGGCCAACGTCCTGACTTTC. Its protein is CASSLRQLSSGANVLTF.

The sample holds a few counts of this clonotype. This chain connects TRBV6-2 or TRBV6-3 to TRBJ1-5; a weak D match, TRBD1 (6 bases). The CDR3 length is 13 residues. Trimming left V 7 bases short and J 5 bases short, with 12 bases between. The germline V gene has CDR1 MNHEY and CDR2 SVGEGT. The CDR3 here is CASTQPGDQPQHF. CDR3 DNA: TGTGCCAGCACCCAACCAGGGGATCAGCCCCAGCATTTT.

This clonotype came up many times. The rearrangement links TRBV10-3 to TRBJ2-1, with TRBD2 matching 9 bases. Germline CDR1 is ENHRY and CDR2 is SYGVKD. V lost 7 bases, J lost 0 bases, and 10 bases stayed unmatched. The length of the CDR3 is 17 residues. The CDR3 DNA is TGTGCCATCACCGGACTAGCGAGATTAAGCTCCTACAATGAGCAGTTCTTC. Translation: CAITGLARLSSYNEQFF.

The V and J genes are TRBV5-1 and TRBJ2-5, with D maybe TRBD2 (6 bases). The CDR3 extends over 15 amino acids. V was shortened by 6 bases and J by 1 base, with 16 bases between the two germline ends. Per the germline V gene, CDR1 is SGHRS and CDR2 is YFSETQ. The DNA for the CDR3 is TGCGCCAGCAACCTGGAGGGGCCTCCCCAAGAGACCCAGTACTTC. As protein: CASNLEGPPQETQYF.

The chain has TRBV5-6 and TRBJ1-4; D ambiguous. V lost 4 bases to trimming and J lost 5 bases, with 6 bases between them. The CDR3 runs to 12 residues. The germline gives CDR1 SGHDT, CDR2 YYEEEE. CDR3 amino acids: CASSGLNEKLFF. CDR3 sequence (DNA): TGTGCCAGCAGCGGGCTGAATGAAAAACTGTTTTTT.

This clonotype was recorded at least ten times. This chain uses TRBV27 with TRBJ2-1, with 12 bases fitting TRBD2. Germline loops: CDR1 MNHEY, CDR2 SMNVEV (reference sequence). Trimming removed 4 bases from V and 8 bases from J; junction bases left unmatched: 9. The CDR3 is made up of 16 amino acids. CDR3: CASSSLLAGGPYEQFF. DNA for the CDR3: TGTGCCAGCAGTTCCCTGCTAGCGGGAGGGCCCTATGAGCAGTTCTTC.

V and J are TRBV12-3 or TRBV12-4 and TRBJ1-1; TRBD1 might be the D (6 bases). The CDR3 spans 13 residues. Trimming stripped 5 bases from V and 4 bases from J, with 11 bases between. The CDR3: CASSAGTSTEAFF. The DNA for the CDR3 is TGTGCCAGCAGTGCCGGGACATCCACTGAAGCTTTCTTT.

This clonotype came up a few times. This rearrangement joins TRBV7-6 to TRBJ2-6; TRBD2 aligns across 11 bases. V trimming: 1 base; J trimming: 0 bases; junction bases outside the gene matches: 2. The CDR3 has 18 residues. The germline V gene has CDR1 SGHVS and CDR2 FNYEAQ. In nucleotides, the CDR3 is TGTGCCAGCAGCTTAGAGCTAGCGGGAGGCTCTGGGGCCAACGTCCTGACTTTC. This codes for CASSLELAGGSGANVLTF. The full variable domain, with the rest looked up from reference TRBV7-6 and TRBJ2-6, is GAGVSQSPRYKVTKRGQDVALRCDPISGHVSLYWYRQALGQGPEFLTYFNYEAQQDKSGLPNDRFSAERPEGSISTLTIQRTEQRDSAMYRCASSLELAGGSGANVLTFGAGSRLTVL.

This clonotype was counted at least ten times. This sequence joins TRBV29-1 and TRBJ2-7; a weak D match, TRBD2 (6 bases). V dropped 3 bases and J dropped 5 bases, with 11 bases sitting between them. The CDR3 spans 12 residues. Germline values: CDR1 SQVTM, CDR2 ANQGSEA. DNA of the CDR3: TGCAGCGTTGATAGGGGCGGGGACGAGCAGTACTTC. It encodes CSVDRGGDEQYF.

This clonotype was detected many times. V gene TRBV2 combines with J gene TRBJ2-7; weak D call: TRBD1 (7 bases). From germline, CDR1 is SNHLY and CDR2 FYNNEI. The CDR3 spans 16 residues. Deletions cut 7 bases from V and 3 bases from J, with 22 bases between. The CDR3 loop reads CASIRQGRGDLYEQYF. The CDR3, as DNA: TGTGCCAGCATTAGACAGGGCAGGGGGGACCTCTACGAGCAGTACTTC.

This clonotype was seen repeatedly, ten times or more. J is TRBJ2-7 and V is TRBV20-1; 7 bases agree with TRBD2. Trimming cost V 3 bases and J 3 bases; bases outside gene matches: 2. CDR1 is DFQATT, CDR2 SNEGSKA, per germline (reference sequence). The CDR3 spans 12 residues. The CDR3 DNA is TGCAGTGCTAGCGGACTAGACTACGAGCAGTACTTC. It codes for CSASGLDYEQYF.

The V gene is TRBV6-5, the J gene TRBJ1-5; the match to TRBD1 covers 7 bases. Germline-derived CDR1 and CDR2 are MNHEY and SVGAGI. The CDR3 consists of 17 residues. Trimming removed 0 bases from V and 7 bases from J; junction bases left unmatched: 12. CDR3 amino acids: CASSYSRRQGGGQPQHF. CDR3 sequence (DNA): TGTGCCAGCAGTTACTCGAGACGGCAGGGGGGAGGACAGCCCCAGCATTTT.

The sample holds many counts of this clonotype. This sequence joins TRBV7-9 and TRBJ2-7; D gene unclear. This CDR3 is 16 amino acids long. V lost 5 bases, J lost 3 bases, and 20 bases lay in between. Germline lookup yields CDR1 SEHNR and CDR2 FQNEAQ (reference sequence). CDR3: CASSPWTGPKVYEQYF. The CDR3 DNA follows: TGTGCCAGCAGCCCCTGGACGGGCCCGAAAGTCTACGAGCAGTACTTC.

This clonotype was seen more than once but under ten times. The chain uses TRBV28 and TRBJ1-5; D is undetermined. Trimming removed 7 bases at V and 9 bases at J, with 16 bases between. The germline gives CDR1 MDHEN, CDR2 SYDVKM. The CDR3 sequence is 13 residues long. The CDR3 sequence: CASTRRRGGPQHF. The CDR3 coding sequence is TGTGCCAGCACCAGAAGGCGCGGAGGGCCCCAGCATTTT. Together with reference TRBV28 and TRBJ1-5, the CDR3 gives the full variable domain: DVKVTQSSRYLVKRTGEKVFLECVQDMDHENMFWYRQDPGLGLRLIYFSYDVKMKEKGDIPEGYSVSREKKERFSLILESASTNQTSMYLCASTRRRGGPQHFGDGTRLSIL.

This clonotype was observed at least ten times. The gene calls are TRBV6-6 and TRBJ1-1; 8 bases map to TRBD1. CDR3 length equals 16 residues. After removal of 2 bases from V and 4 bases from J, the junction contained 9 bases not matched to a gene. Germline loops: CDR1 MNHNY, CDR2 SVGAGI (reference sequence). CDR3 amino acids: CASSYGGGRGPTEAFF. The CDR3 DNA sequence: TGTGCCAGCAGTTACGGGGGCGGCAGGGGGCCCACTGAAGCTTTCTTT.

This clonotype appeared a single time. The rearrangement uses TRBV19 and TRBJ2-7, with a possible D match to TRBD1 (6 bases). The germline gives CDR1 LNHDA, CDR2 SQIVND (reference sequence). The germline V and J ends were trimmed by 6 bases and 0 bases, with 12 bases remaining between them. The CDR3 sequence is 14 residues long. The CDR3: CASSHDRTSYEQYF. The CDR3 nucleotides are TGTGCCAGTAGCCATGACAGGACCTCCTACGAGCAGTACTTC.

This clonotype was seen at least ten times. The chain combines TRBV2 with TRBJ2-6; possible D gene TRBD2, 5 bases. Germline V gene data show CDR1 as SNHLY and CDR2 as FYNNEI. V was cut by 3 bases and J by 2 bases, with 8 bases left in between. The CDR3 totals 15 residues. CDR3 sequence: CASSDGSPGANVLTF. CDR3 bases: TGTGCCAGCAGTGATGGGAGCCCTGGGGCCAACGTCCTGACTTTC.

This clonotype has at least ten counts. The V and J genes are TRBV11-2 and TRBJ2-3; D is possibly TRBD1 (6 bases). Looked up from germline, CDR1 is SGHAT and CDR2 is FQNNGV. Trimming took 3 bases from V and 6 from J, leaving 13 bases between them. This CDR3 comprises 14 residues. In DNA, the CDR3 is TGTGCCAGCAGCTTTGTGGGGGCCGGGGATACGCAGTATTTT. Protein: CASSFVGAGDTQYF.

This chain connects TRBV5-1 to TRBJ1-1; maybe TRBD1 (6 bases). CDR1 and CDR2 (germline): SGHRS, YFSETQ. There are 15 residues in the CDR3. The V gene lost 4 bases and the J gene lost 2 bases, with 15 bases spanning the gap. The DNA for the CDR3 is TGCGCCAGCAGCGTTTCCCAGGGGACCAACACTGAAGCTTTCTTT. Translation: CASSVSQGTNTEAFF.

V usage is TRBV29-1 and J usage is TRBJ1-1; the D is unclear. CDR3 length: 10 amino acids. V lost 7 bases and J 6 bases, leaving 9 bases between the germline ends. Germline lookup yields CDR1 SQVTM and CDR2 ANQGSEA. The CDR3 is CSASTAEAFF. In DNA, the CDR3 is TGCAGCGCGTCCACAGCTGAAGCTTTCTTT.

J is TRBJ1-6 and V is TRBV4-2; tentatively, D is TRBD1 (6 bases). In germline, CDR1 is LGHNA, CDR2 YNFKEQ. The CDR3 is 16 amino acids. V was pared by 0 bases and J by 9 bases, with 15 bases between. The CDR3 is CASSQDRGEVVSPLHF. The CDR3 bases are TGTGCCAGCAGCCAAGATAGGGGGGAGGTAGTTTCACCCCTCCACTTT.

This clonotype was found a few times. J is TRBJ2-1 and V is TRBV20-1, with TRBD2 matching 9 bases. The CDR3 extends over 13 amino acids. Germline CDR1 DFQATT, CDR2 SNEGSKA (reference sequence). Trimming at V came to 1 base and at J to 9 bases, leaving 4 bases not matched to a gene. CDR3 protein: CSARVAGDGEQFF. In nucleotides, the CDR3 is TGCAGTGCTAGAGTAGCGGGAGATGGTGAGCAGTTCTTC.

This clonotype was seen at least ten times. The chain has TRBV7-9 and TRBJ2-1; TRBD2 is a possible D gene (6 bases). Trimming shortened V by 2 bases and J by 5 bases, and 13 bases separated the two germline ends. The CDR3 spans 15 residues. Germline loops: CDR1 SEHNR, CDR2 FQNEAQ (reference sequence). The CDR3 here is CASSLPGLHNNEQFF. CDR3 DNA: TGTGCCAGCAGCTTACCGGGACTCCACAACAATGAGCAGTTCTTC.